A selection of T cell receptor beta chains follows, all from one sample in a study of CD8+ T cells in alopecia areata. Generated by immunoSEQ multiplex PCR, the TCRdb table keeps only in-frame clones and is missing some. In the table there are about 130,000 clones, almost 50% of which are singletons. Sequencing was performed on CD8+ T cells sorted from blood, taken at week 0. These receptors were obtained from a human donor with alopecia areata. Each CDR3 is given with its conserved first and last residue. D genes are given only for firm matches. Clone size is not always given. Where it is, it says once, few, many or a class for expanded clones.

v_gene: TRBV29-1
d_gene: -
j_gene: TRBJ1-1
abundance: few
CDR3aa: CSVEWGWENTEAFF
CDR3nt: TGCAGCGTTGAATGGGGATGGGAGAACACTGAAGCTTTCTTT

v_gene: TRBV4-1
d_gene: -
j_gene: TRBJ2-1
abundance: -
CDR3aa: CASSLSGSYNEQFF
CDR3nt: TGCGCCAGCAGCCTTTCTGGGTCCTACAATGAGCAGTTCTTC

v_gene: TRBV13
d_gene: -
j_gene: TRBJ1-6
abundance: -
CDR3aa: CASSSQGGPLHF
CDR3nt: TGTGCCAGCAGCTCTCAAGGAGGTCCCCTCCACTTT

v_gene: TRBV7-9
d_gene: -
j_gene: TRBJ1-1
abundance: -
CDR3aa: CASSSMTDEAFF
CDR3nt: TGTGCCAGCAGCTCTATGACAGATGAAGCTTTCTTT

v_gene: TRBV10-3
d_gene: TRBD1
j_gene: TRBJ1-2
abundance: few
CDR3aa: CAIRDRDYYGYTF
CDR3nt: TGTGCCATCAGGGACAGGGATTACTATGGCTACACCTTC

v_gene: TRBV27
d_gene: -
j_gene: TRBJ2-6
abundance: few
CDR3aa: CASSLIGSSGANVLTF
CDR3nt: TGTGCCAGCAGTTTAATCGGCAGCTCTGGGGCCAACGTCCTGACTTTC

v_gene: TRBV29-1
d_gene: TRBD2
j_gene: TRBJ2-7
abundance: -
CDR3aa: CSVESARTSGGLDHEQYF
CDR3nt: TGCAGCGTTGAAAGCGCGAGGACTAGCGGGGGTTTGGACCACGAGCAGTACTTC

v_gene: TRBV2
d_gene: -
j_gene: TRBJ1-1
abundance: -
CDR3aa: CAGGQGMNTEAFF
CDR3nt: TGTGCCGGGGGGCAGGGCATGAACACTGAAGCTTTCTTT

v_gene: TRBV29-1
d_gene: TRBD2
j_gene: TRBJ2-3
abundance: many
CDR3aa: CSVDNGGGADTQYF
CDR3nt: TGCAGCGTTGATAATGGCGGGGGGGCAGATACGCAGTATTTT

v_gene: TRBV29-1
d_gene: -
j_gene: TRBJ2-2
abundance: few
CDR3aa: CSVLTGVGELFF
CDR3nt: TGCAGCGTTCTAACGGGTGTCGGGGAGCTGTTTTTT

v_gene: TRBV7-9
d_gene: -
j_gene: TRBJ2-7
abundance: few
CDR3aa: CASSLTYEQYF
CDR3nt: TGTGCCAGCAGCCTGACCTACGAGCAGTACTTC

v_gene: TRBV4-1
d_gene: -
j_gene: TRBJ2-3
abundance: -
CDR3aa: CASSQVDEGPDTQYF
CDR3nt: TGCGCCAGCAGCCAAGTTGACGAGGGACCAGATACGCAGTATTTT

v_gene: TRBV2
d_gene: TRBD1
j_gene: TRBJ2-7
abundance: -
CDR3aa: CASRDRDPYEQYF
CDR3nt: TGTGCCAGCAGAGACAGGGATCCCTACGAGCAGTACTTC

v_gene: TRBV7-9
d_gene: -
j_gene: TRBJ1-1
abundance: -
CDR3aa: CASSAGVGGEAFF
CDR3nt: TGTGCCAGCAGCGCCGGCGTGGGGGGAGAAGCTTTCTTT

v_gene: TRBV30
d_gene: TRBD2
j_gene: TRBJ2-3
abundance: -
CDR3aa: CAWSGGALDTQYF
CDR3nt: TGTGCCTGGAGCGGGGGGGCCCTAGATACGCAGTATTTT

v_gene: TRBV7-9
d_gene: -
j_gene: TRBJ1-1
abundance: -
CDR3aa: CASSHSLNTEAFF
CDR3nt: TGTGCCAGCAGCCACAGCCTGAACACTGAAGCTTTCTTT

v_gene: TRBV29-1
d_gene: -
j_gene: TRBJ1-2
abundance: -
CDR3aa: CSVVTVNYGYTF
CDR3nt: TGCAGCGTTGTTACAGTAAACTATGGCTACACCTTC

v_gene: TRBV13
d_gene: -
j_gene: TRBJ2-5
abundance: -
CDR3aa: CASSLWLSEYQETQYF
CDR3nt: TGTGCCAGCAGCTTATGGCTGTCCGAGTACCAAGAGACCCAGTACTTC

v_gene: TRBV19
d_gene: TRBD1
j_gene: TRBJ1-5
abundance: -
CDR3aa: CASSTQGALSNQPQHF
CDR3nt: TGTGCCAGTAGTACACAGGGGGCTTTAAGCAATCAGCCCCAGCATTTT

v_gene: TRBV13
d_gene: -
j_gene: TRBJ2-5
abundance: -
CDR3aa: CASSAKDSRETQYF
CDR3nt: TGTGCCAGCAGCGCAAAGGACTCCCGGGAGACCCAGTACTTC

v_gene: TRBV27
d_gene: -
j_gene: TRBJ2-5
abundance: -
CDR3aa: CASSSFGVLGGETQYF
CDR3nt: TGTGCCAGCAGTTCCTTCGGGGTTTTGGGGGGAGAGACCCAGTACTTC

v_gene: TRBV18
d_gene: -
j_gene: TRBJ1-2
abundance: few
CDR3aa: CASSPRDLLYYGYTF
CDR3nt: TGTGCCAGCTCACCACGGGACCTACTGTACTATGGCTACACCTTC